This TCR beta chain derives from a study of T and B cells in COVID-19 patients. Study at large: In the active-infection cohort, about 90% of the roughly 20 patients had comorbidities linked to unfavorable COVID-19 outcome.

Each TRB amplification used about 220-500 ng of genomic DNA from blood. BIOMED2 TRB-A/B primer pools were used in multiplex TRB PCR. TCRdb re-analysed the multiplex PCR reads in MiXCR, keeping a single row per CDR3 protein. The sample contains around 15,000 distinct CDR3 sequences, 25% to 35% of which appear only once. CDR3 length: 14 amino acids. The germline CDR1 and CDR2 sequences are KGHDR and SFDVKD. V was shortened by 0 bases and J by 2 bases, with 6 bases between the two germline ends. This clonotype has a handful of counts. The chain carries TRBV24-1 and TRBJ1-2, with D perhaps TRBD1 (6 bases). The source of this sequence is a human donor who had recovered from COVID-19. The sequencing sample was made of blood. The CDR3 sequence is CATSDLTGNYGYTF. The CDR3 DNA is TGTGCCACCAGTGATTTGACAGGGAACTATGGCTACACCTTC.